One and the same sample provided the 4 T cell receptor beta chains below, sequenced in a study of human T cells and chemical hapten exposure. The time point was: pre-sensitization, week 0. Documented treatment: therapeutic diphenylcyclopropenone sensitization with weekly scalp DPC. TCRdb used MiXCR to reprocess the RACE reads, holding one entry per CDR3 protein. The top ten hold 5% to 6.5% of the sample, which has tens of thousands of distinct CDR3 sequences, roughly a tenth seen once. The sequenced sample was whole blood, obtained in connection with sensitization to the hapten diphenylcyclopropenone (DPC). These receptors came from a man aged 25 to 45 with alopecia areata. Some clones in this sample may be carry-over from other donors' samples.

This clonotype was counted at least ten times. The V gene is TRBV18, the J gene TRBJ2-5; D possibly corresponds to TRBD1 (5 bases). The CDR3 is 17 amino acids. With 1 base removed from V and 1 base from J, the gap between germline ends came to 16 bases. In germline, CDR1 is KGHSH, CDR2 LQKENI. In nucleotides, the CDR3 is TGTGCCAGCTCACCACTCTCGGGCAGGGCCAGCCAAGAGACCCAGTACTTC. Protein product: CASSPLSGRASQETQYF.

About this clonotype: This may be a read error: a much more frequent sequence differs by one nucleotide. The V gene is TRBV5-1, the J gene TRBJ2-5; maybe TRBD1 (5 bases). The germline V gene encodes CDR1 SGHRS and CDR2 YFSETQ. The CDR3 is 14 residues long. The chain's CDR3 is CARSFGRDQETQYF. The CDR3 bases are TGCGCCAGAAGCTTTGGCAGGGACCAAGAGACCCAGTACTTC.

The chain combines TRBV6-6 with TRBJ2-1, with TRBD2 matching over 8 bases. Germline V gives CDR1 MNHNY, CDR2 SVGAGI (reference sequence). The V and J ends lost 4 bases and 1 base, in that order; junction bases with no gene match: 12. This CDR3 has 18 amino acids. CDR3 sequence: CASSSGAGGTTSYNEQFF. In DNA, the CDR3 is TGTGCCAGCAGTTCCGGGGCGGGAGGAACAACTTCCTACAATGAGCAGTTCTTC.

This clonotype has a handful of counts. The chain has TRBV6-2 or TRBV6-3 and TRBJ2-5; 7 nucleotides line up with TRBD2. V lost 1 base to trimming and J lost 0 bases; unmatched junction nucleotides: 5. Germline V gene lookup returns CDR1 MNHEY and CDR2 SVGEGT. This CDR3 has 16 amino acids. In DNA, the CDR3 is TGTGCCAGCAGTTACTATGGGACTAAGTACCAAGAGACCCAGTACTTC. Its translation: CASSYYGTKYQETQYF.